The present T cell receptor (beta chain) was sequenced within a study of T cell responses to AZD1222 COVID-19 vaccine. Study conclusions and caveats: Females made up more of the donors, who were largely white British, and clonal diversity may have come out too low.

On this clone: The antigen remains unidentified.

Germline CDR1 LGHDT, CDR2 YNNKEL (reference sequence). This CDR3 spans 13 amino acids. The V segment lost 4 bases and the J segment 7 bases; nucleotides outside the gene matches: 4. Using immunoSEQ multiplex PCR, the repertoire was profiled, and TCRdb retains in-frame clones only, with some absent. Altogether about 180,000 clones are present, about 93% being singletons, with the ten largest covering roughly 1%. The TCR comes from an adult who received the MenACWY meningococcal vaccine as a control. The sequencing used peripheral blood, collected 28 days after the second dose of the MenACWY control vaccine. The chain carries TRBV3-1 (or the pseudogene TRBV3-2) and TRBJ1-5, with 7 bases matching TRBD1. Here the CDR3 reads CASSPGGQQPQHF. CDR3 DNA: TGTGCCAGCAGCCCAGGGGGGCAGCAGCCCCAGCATTTT.